Listed below are T cell receptor beta chains from one sample, sequenced in a study of T cells in Graves' hyperthyroidism and ophthalmopathy. TCRdb reprocessed the multiplex PCR reads with MiXCR, giving one entry per CDR3 protein. The sample shows roughly 750,000 distinct CDR3 sequences, about 17% of them seen only once. Sequences were obtained from blood. These receptors were taken from a man aged 18 to 35 with Graves' hyperthyroidism. CDR3s include the opening cysteine and the closing phenylalanine or tryptophan. Each record gives: V gene, J gene, CDR3 protein.

V gene: TRBV2; J gene: TRBJ1-6; CDR3 protein: CASSFTGTGGSPLHF
V gene: TRBV25-1; J gene: TRBJ2-4; CDR3 protein: CASSESSGARAKNIQYF
V gene: TRBV9; J gene: TRBJ2-7; CDR3 protein: CASSVGQGVYYEQYF
V gene: TRBV6-1; J gene: TRBJ2-1; CDR3 protein: CASSEVRTGGNEQFF
V gene: TRBV29-1; J gene: TRBJ1-1; CDR3 protein: CSVVGTGVKNTEAFF
V gene: TRBV12-3/TRBV12-4; J gene: TRBJ2-7; CDR3 protein: CASSSGVSSYEQYF
V gene: TRBV20-1; J gene: TRBJ2-5; CDR3 protein: CSARDPGTGTGETQYF
V gene: TRBV28; J gene: TRBJ2-6; CDR3 protein: CGASSGANVLTF
V gene: TRBV27; J gene: TRBJ2-1; CDR3 protein: CASSFRIRDEQFF
V gene: TRBV7-2; J gene: TRBJ2-7; CDR3 protein: CASSSGHGSYEQYF
V gene: TRBV28; J gene: TRBJ1-4; CDR3 protein: CASSLEISTNEKLFF
V gene: TRBV12-3/TRBV12-4; J gene: TRBJ2-3; CDR3 protein: CASSFGASTDTQYF
V gene: TRBV3-1; J gene: TRBJ2-5; CDR3 protein: CACSQEGRVAETQYF
V gene: TRBV30; J gene: TRBJ2-3; CDR3 protein: CAWKSSYSTDTQYF
V gene: TRBV5-5; J gene: TRBJ2-5; CDR3 protein: CASSWSHEGQETQYF
V gene: TRBV20-1; J gene: TRBJ2-1; CDR3 protein: CSALRDRGMFSYNEQFF
V gene: TRBV20-1; J gene: TRBJ1-4; CDR3 protein: CSARDQGVQEKLFF
V gene: TRBV28; J gene: TRBJ2-3; CDR3 protein: CASNLAAQRQYF
V gene: TRBV29-1; J gene: TRBJ2-1; CDR3 protein: CSLLGQGSNEQFF
V gene: TRBV2; J gene: TRBJ1-4; CDR3 protein: CASSRWWGARVNEKLFF
V gene: TRBV5-4; J gene: TRBJ2-1; CDR3 protein: CASSSTRGYYNEQFF
V gene: TRBV5-6; J gene: TRBJ1-2; CDR3 protein: CASSLTVNGYTF
V gene: TRBV20-1; J gene: TRBJ2-1; CDR3 protein: CSVSATGDPSSYNEQFF
V gene: TRBV12-3/TRBV12-4; J gene: TRBJ2-3; CDR3 protein: CASRPLGDTQYF